The count of the clone carrying this T cell receptor (beta chain) is one. Per the study methods: Using reference gene primer amplification, nucleated cell counts were estimated. Generated by immunoSEQ multiplex PCR, the TCRdb table keeps only in-frame clones and is missing some. V, J and clone size reflect that table, while D and trimming were determined from the DNA. This table holds about 160,000 clones, approximately 83% found once. Germline CDR1 reads LGHNA; CDR2 reads YSLEER. Losses at the gene ends were 0 bases for V and 2 bases for J; bases not matched to a gene: 3. CDR3 size: 15 residues. These data belong to a study of blood T cell repertoires in COVID-19. Study overall: Whether acute or convalescent, the COVID-19 samples came from the United States, Italy and Spain. The analysed material was cDNA or gDNA that came from T cells, B-cell-depleted T cells, or PBMCs.

The V call is TRBV4-3, the J call TRBJ1-2; 7 nucleotides align to TRBD1. What was sequenced was peripheral blood. This TCR was sampled from a woman of 80 years or more with active or convalescent COVID-19. CDR3 loop: CASSQDYRGNYGYTF. The CDR3 DNA follows: TGCGCCAGCAGCCAAGATTACAGGGGCAACTATGGCTACACCTTC.